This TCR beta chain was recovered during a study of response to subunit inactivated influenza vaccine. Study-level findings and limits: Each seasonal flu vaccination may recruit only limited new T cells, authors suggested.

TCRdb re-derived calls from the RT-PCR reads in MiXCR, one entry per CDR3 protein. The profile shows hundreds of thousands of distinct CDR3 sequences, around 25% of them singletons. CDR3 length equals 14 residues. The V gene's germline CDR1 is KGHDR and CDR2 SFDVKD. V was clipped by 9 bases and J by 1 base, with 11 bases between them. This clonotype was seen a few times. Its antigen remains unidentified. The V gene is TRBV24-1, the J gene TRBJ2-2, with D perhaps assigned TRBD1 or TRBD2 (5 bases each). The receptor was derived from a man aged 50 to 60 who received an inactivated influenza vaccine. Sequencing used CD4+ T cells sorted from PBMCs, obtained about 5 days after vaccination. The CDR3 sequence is CATSGTLNTGELFF. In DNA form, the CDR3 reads TGTGCCACCTCCGGGACCCTGAACACCGGGGAGCTGTTTTTT.